The 5 T cell receptor beta chains in this list originate from one sample, sequenced in a study of human T cells and chemical hapten exposure. One entry per CDR3 protein, called by TCRdb with MiXCR from the RACE reads. The table lists 210,000 or so distinct CDR3 sequences, approximately 24% of them singletons. The sample's time point: patch test 3, about 24 weeks after DPC sensitization. Treatment given: therapeutic diphenylcyclopropenone sensitization with weekly scalp DPC. The input for sequencing was whole blood, taken in connection with sensitization to the hapten diphenylcyclopropenone (DPC). These receptors all stem from a woman aged 40 to 49 with alopecia areata. Some clones in this sample may be carry-over from other donors' samples.

This clonotype showed up just a few times. The chain carries TRBV28 and TRBJ2-1; 12 bases are shared with TRBD1. The CDR3 runs 19 residues. The V gene's germline CDR1 is MDHEN and CDR2 SYDVKM. V shed 5 bases and J 6 bases; nucleotides not matched to a gene: 17. CDR3 sequence: CASSHHFLPSGQGANEQFF. DNA for the CDR3: TGTGCCAGCAGTCATCATTTTCTACCCTCGGGACAGGGGGCCAATGAGCAGTTCTTC.

The chain carries TRBV20-1 and TRBJ2-7; 12 bases match TRBD2. Germline assignment: CDR1 DFQATT and CDR2 SNEGSKA (reference sequence). The length of the CDR3 is 18 residues. V dropped 0 bases and J dropped 3; count of bases not matched to a gene: 12. Here the CDR3 reads CSARDHLTSGRRSYEQYF. CDR3 DNA sequence: TGCAGTGCTAGAGATCATTTAACTAGCGGGAGGAGAAGCTACGAGCAGTACTTC.

This chain uses TRBV7-3 with TRBJ2-3, with D maybe TRBD1 (5 bases). The CDR3 extends over 13 amino acids. Trimming shortened V by 6 bases and J by 5 bases, and 12 bases separated the two germline ends. Germline lookup yields CDR1 SGHTA and CDR2 FQGTGA. The CDR3 loop reads CASSYQGGDTQYF. In nucleotides, the CDR3 is TGTGCCAGCAGTTACCAGGGTGGAGATACGCAGTATTTT.

The chain is built from TRBV7-2 and TRBJ1-4; tentative D call: TRBD1 (5 bases). The V end was cut by 0 bases, the J end by 8 bases, with 13 bases between. CDR3 length equals 15 residues. The V gene's germline CDR1 is SGHTA and CDR2 FQGNSA. The CDR3 DNA sequence: TGTGCCAGCAGCTTAGCGCGGGCAGGGAGGGAAAAACTGTTTTTT. Translation gives CASSLARAGREKLFF.

The chain links TRBV12-3 or TRBV12-4 to TRBJ2-5; D gene ambiguous. The CDR3 has 13 amino acids. Between the trimmed V and J ends, which lost 3 bases and 7 bases, there was a span of 12 bases. The CDR3: CASSFGRPGTQYF. In DNA form, the CDR3 reads TGTGCCAGCAGTTTCGGTCGGCCTGGGACCCAGTACTTC.